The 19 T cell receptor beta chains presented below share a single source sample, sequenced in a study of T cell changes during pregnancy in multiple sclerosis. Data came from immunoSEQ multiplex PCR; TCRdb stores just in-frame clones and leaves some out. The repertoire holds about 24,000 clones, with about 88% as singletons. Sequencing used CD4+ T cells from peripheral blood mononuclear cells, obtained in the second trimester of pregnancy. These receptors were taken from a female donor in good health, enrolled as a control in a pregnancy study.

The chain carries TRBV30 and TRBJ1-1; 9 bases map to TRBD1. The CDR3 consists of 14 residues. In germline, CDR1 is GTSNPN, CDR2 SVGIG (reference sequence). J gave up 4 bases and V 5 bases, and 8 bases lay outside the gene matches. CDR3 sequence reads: CAWFTGGAGTEAFF. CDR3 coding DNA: TGTGCCTGGTTTACAGGGGGCGCGGGCACTGAAGCTTTCTTT. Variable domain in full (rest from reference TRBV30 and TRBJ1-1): SQTIHQWPATLVQPVGSPLSLECTVEGTSNPNLYWYRQAAGRGLQLLFYSVGIGQISSEVPQNLSASRPQDRQFILSSKKLLLSDSGFYLCAWFTGGAGTEAFFGQGTRLTVV.

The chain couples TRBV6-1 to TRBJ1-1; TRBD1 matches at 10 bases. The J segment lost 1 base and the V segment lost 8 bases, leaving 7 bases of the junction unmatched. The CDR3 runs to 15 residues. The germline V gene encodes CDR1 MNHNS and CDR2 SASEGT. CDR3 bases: TGTGCCAGCGCGAGACAGGGGGCATCGAACACTGAAGCTTTCTTT. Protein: CASARQGASNTEAFF.

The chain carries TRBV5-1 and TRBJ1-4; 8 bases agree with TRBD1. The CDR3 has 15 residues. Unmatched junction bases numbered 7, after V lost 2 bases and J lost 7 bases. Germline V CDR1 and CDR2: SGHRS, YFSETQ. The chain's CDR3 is CASSLSGGGGEKLFF. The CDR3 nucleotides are TGCGCCAGCAGCTTATCAGGGGGCGGGGGTGAAAAACTGTTTTTT.

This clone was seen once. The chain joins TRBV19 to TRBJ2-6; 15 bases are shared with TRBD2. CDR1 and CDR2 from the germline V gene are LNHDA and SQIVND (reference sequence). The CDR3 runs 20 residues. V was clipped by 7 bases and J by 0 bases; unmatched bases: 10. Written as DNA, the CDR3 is TGTGCCAGTACTTCCGGGACTAGCGGGGGGAAGGGCTCTGGGGCCAACGTCCTGACTTTC. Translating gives CASTSGTSGGKGSGANVLTF.

The CDR3 coding sequence is TGTGCCAGCAGTAACAGGGAAGTACTGCAGTATTTT. Encoded protein: CASSNREVLQYF. The chain employs TRBV6-4 and TRBJ2-3; D is perhaps TRBD1 (6 bases). The V and J ends lost 5 bases and 11 bases respectively, with 14 bases between them. This CDR3 comprises 12 residues. Germline-derived CDR1 and CDR2 are MRHNA and SNTAGT.

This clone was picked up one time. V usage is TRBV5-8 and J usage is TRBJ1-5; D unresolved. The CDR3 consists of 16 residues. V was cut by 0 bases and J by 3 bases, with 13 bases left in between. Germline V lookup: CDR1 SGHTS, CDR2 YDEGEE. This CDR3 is CASSLARSVPNQPQHF. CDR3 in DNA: TGTGCCAGCAGCTTGGCCCGCAGCGTCCCCAATCAGCCCCAGCATTTT.

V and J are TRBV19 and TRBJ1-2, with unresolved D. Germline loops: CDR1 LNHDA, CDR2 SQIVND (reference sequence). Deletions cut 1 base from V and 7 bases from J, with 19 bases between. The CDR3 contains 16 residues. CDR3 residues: CASSIGRSGILRGYTF. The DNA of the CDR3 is TGTGCCAGTAGTATAGGGAGGTCCGGGATTCTTCGTGGCTACACCTTC.

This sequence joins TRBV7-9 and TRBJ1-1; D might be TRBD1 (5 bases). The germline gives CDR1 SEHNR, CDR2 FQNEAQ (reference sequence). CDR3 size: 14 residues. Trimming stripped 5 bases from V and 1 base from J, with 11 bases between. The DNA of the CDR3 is TGTGCCAGCAGCAAGCGGGACGCGAACACTGAAGCTTTCTTT. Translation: CASSKRDANTEAFF. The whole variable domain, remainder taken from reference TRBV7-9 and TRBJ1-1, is DTGVSQNPRHKITKRGQNVTFRCDPISEHNRLYWYRQTLGQGPEFLTYFQNEAQLEKSRLLSDRFSAERPKGSFSTLEIQRTEQGDSAMYLCASSKRDANTEAFFGQGTRLTVV.

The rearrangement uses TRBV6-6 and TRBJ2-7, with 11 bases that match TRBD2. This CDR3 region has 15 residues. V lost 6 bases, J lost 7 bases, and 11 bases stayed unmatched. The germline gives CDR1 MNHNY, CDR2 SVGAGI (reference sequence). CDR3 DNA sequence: TGTGCCAGCAGCCATAGCGGGAGGGCCAATTGGGAGCAGTACTTC. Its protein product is CASSHSGRANWEQYF.

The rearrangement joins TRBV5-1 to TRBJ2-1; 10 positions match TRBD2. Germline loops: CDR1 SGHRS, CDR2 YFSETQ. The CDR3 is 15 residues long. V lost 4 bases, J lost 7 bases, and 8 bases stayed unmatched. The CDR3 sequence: CASSRDSGGTNEQFF. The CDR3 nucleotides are TGCGCCAGCAGCAGGGATAGCGGGGGGACAAATGAGCAGTTCTTC.

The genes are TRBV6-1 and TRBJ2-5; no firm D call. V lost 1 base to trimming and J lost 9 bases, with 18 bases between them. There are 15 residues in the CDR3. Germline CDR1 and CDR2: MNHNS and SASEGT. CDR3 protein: CASSEGWVLQTAQYF. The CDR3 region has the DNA TGTGCCAGCAGTGAAGGATGGGTCTTACAGACGGCCCAGTACTTC.

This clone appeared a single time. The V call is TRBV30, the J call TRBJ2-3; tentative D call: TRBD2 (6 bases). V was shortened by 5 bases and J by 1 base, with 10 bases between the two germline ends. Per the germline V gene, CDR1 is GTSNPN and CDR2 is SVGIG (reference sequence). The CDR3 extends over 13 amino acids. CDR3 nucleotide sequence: TGTGCCTGGCGGGGGTCGGGCACAGATACGCAGTATTTT. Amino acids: CAWRGSGTDTQYF. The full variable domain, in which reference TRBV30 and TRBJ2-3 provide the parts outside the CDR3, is SQTIHQWPATLVQPVGSPLSLECTVEGTSNPNLYWYRQAAGRGLQLLFYSVGIGQISSEVPQNLSASRPQDRQFILSSKKLLLSDSGFYLCAWRGSGTDTQYFGPGTRLTVL.

This CDR3 is CASSYRGQFEAFF. Written as DNA, the CDR3 is TGTGCCAGCAGTTACAGGGGGCAATTTGAAGCTTTCTTT. The chain carries TRBV6-6 and TRBJ1-1, with TRBD1 matching over 7 bases. The CDR3 is 13 amino acids. Germline CDR1 is MNHNY and CDR2 is SVGAGI (reference sequence). V lost 2 bases and J lost 7; bases outside the gene matches: 4.

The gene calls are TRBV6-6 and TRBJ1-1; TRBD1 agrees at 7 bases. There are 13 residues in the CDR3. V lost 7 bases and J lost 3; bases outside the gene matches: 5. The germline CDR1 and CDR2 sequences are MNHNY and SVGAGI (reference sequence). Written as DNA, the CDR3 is TGTGCCAGCATAAGACAGGGTTACACTGAAGCTTTCTTT. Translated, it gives CASIRQGYTEAFF.

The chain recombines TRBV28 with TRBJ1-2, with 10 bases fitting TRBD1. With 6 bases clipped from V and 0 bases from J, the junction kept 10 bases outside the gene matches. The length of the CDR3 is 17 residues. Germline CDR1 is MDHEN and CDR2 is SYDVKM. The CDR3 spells CASRTGGIFLANYGYTF. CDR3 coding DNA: TGTGCCAGCAGGACAGGGGGCATCTTCCTAGCTAACTATGGCTACACCTTC.

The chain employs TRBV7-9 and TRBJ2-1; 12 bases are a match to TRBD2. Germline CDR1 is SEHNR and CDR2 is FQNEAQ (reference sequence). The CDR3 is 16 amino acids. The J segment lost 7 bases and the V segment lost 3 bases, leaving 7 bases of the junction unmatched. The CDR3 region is CASSFRGLAGSNEQFF. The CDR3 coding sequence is TGTGCCAGCAGCTTTAGGGGACTAGCGGGCTCGAATGAGCAGTTCTTC.

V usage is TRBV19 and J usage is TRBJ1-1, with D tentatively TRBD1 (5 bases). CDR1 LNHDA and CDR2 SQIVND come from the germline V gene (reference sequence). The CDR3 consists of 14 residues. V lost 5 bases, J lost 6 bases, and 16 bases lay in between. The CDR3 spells CASSAIREGPEAFF. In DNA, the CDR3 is TGTGCCAGTAGTGCCATCAGGGAAGGGCCTGAAGCTTTCTTT.

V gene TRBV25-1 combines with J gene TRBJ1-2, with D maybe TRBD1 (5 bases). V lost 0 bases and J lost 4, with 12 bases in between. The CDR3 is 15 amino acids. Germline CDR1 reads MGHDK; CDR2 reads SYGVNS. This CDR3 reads CASSEYGAGRYGYTF. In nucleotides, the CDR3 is TGTGCCAGCAGTGAATATGGGGCCGGGCGCTATGGCTACACCTTC.

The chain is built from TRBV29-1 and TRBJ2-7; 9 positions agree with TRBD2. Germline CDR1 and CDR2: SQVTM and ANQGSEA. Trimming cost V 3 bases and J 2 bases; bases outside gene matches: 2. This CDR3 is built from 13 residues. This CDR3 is CSVETSGAYEQYF. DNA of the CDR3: TGCAGCGTTGAGACTAGCGGTGCCTACGAGCAGTACTTC.